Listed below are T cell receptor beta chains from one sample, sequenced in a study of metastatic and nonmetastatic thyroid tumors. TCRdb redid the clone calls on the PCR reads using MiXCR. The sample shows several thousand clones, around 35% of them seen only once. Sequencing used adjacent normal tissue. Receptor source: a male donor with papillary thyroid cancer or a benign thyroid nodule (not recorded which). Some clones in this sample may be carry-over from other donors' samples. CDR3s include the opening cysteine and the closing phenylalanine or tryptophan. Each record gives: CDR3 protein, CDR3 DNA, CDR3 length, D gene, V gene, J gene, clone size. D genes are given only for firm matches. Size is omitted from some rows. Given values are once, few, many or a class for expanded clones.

CVSSIFRMDNSPLHF	TGTGTCAGCAGCATCTTTCGGATGGATAATTCACCCCTCCACTTT	15	-	TRBV7-8	TRBJ1-6	-
CASSPRDRTYEQYF	TGTGCCAGCTCACCCCGGGACAGAACCTACGAGCAGTACTTC	14	TRBD1	TRBV18	TRBJ2-7	few
CASSLGLSSYEQYF	TGTGCCAGCAGCTTAGGCCTGAGCTCCTACGAGCAGTACTTC	14	-	TRBV7-2	TRBJ2-7	-
CSASGGQVGTDTQYF	TGCAGTGCTAGTGGGGGACAGGTCGGCACAGATACGCAGTATTTT	15	TRBD1	TRBV20-1	TRBJ2-3	once
CASRTGNTIYF	TGTGCCAGCAGGACTGGAAACACCATATATTTT	11	-	TRBV6-2/TRBV6-3	TRBJ1-3	few
CAWREGQGPYEQYF	TGTGCCTGGAGGGAGGGACAGGGACCCTACGAGCAGTACTTC	14	TRBD1	TRBV30	TRBJ2-7	-
CSARWGQYGYTF	TGCAGTGCTAGGTGGGGACAGTATGGCTACACCTTC	12	TRBD1	TRBV20-1	TRBJ1-2	-
CATSHGTRGYEQYF	TGTGCCACCAGTCACGGGACCAGGGGCTACGAGCAGTACTTC	14	-	TRBV15	TRBJ2-7	-
CASSLGGGDKNTEAFF	TGTGCCAGCAGCTTAGGAGGAGGAGACAAGAACACTGAAGCTTTCTTT	16	-	TRBV11-3	TRBJ1-1	once
CASSPGTGRTDTRYF	TGTGCCAGCAGTCCTGGGACAGGGAGGACAGATACGCGGTATTTT	15	TRBD1	TRBV28	TRBJ2-3	-
CASSAFDSISGNTIYF	TGTGCCAGCAGCGCTTTCGACAGCATCTCTGGAAACACCATATATTTT	16	-	TRBV9	TRBJ1-3	once
CASIPGSRDRGIYEQYF	TGTGCCAGCATTCCTGGGTCGCGGGACAGGGGAATCTACGAGCAGTACTTC	17	TRBD1	TRBV2	TRBJ2-7	large
CASSPGEEAGYTF	TGTGCCAGCAGCCCCGGGGAAGAGGCTGGCTACACCTTC	13	-	TRBV3-1	TRBJ1-2	few
CASSRQGNNEQFF	TGTGCCAGCAGTCGACAGGGGAACAATGAGCAGTTCTTC	13	TRBD1	TRBV6-1	TRBJ2-1	-
CSARDGQLYEQYF	TGCAGTGCTAGAGATGGACAGCTCTACGAGCAGTACTTC	13	-	TRBV20-1	TRBJ2-7	-
CATSDVSGGADTQYF	TGTGCCACCAGTGACGTTAGCGGGGGGGCAGATACGCAGTATTTT	15	TRBD2	TRBV24-1	TRBJ2-3	few
CASSYAGQENTEAFF	TGTGCCAGCAGTTACGCCGGACAGGAGAACACTGAAGCTTTCTTT	15	TRBD1	TRBV6-6	TRBJ1-1	-
CASSSYLANEQYF	TGTGCCAGCAGCTCATATCTAGCGAACGAGCAGTACTTC	13	-	TRBV7-2	TRBJ2-7	medium-sized
CASSGLAGGLISTDTQYF	TGTGCCAGCAGTGGTCTAGCGGGGGGGTTAATTAGCACAGATACGCAGTATTTT	18	TRBD2	TRBV6-1	TRBJ2-3	few
CASSPGRDASYNEQFF	TGTGCCAGCAGTCCGGGGCGGGACGCCTCCTACAATGAGCAGTTCTTC	16	-	TRBV6-1	TRBJ2-1	few
CAWTRPDGRLDTQYF	TGTGCCTGGACTAGACCCGACGGGCGGTTAGATACGCAGTATTTT	15	-	TRBV30	TRBJ2-3	-
CASRTIAGGLNEQFF	TGTGCCAGCAGGACTATAGCGGGAGGACTTAATGAGCAGTTCTTC	15	TRBD2	TRBV6-2/TRBV6-3	TRBJ2-1	-
CATSDFGGDGYTF	TGTGCCACCAGTGATTTTGGTGGGGATGGCTACACCTTC	13	-	TRBV24-1	TRBJ1-2	-
CASSWTSGSNNEQFF	TGTGCCAGCAGTTGGACTAGCGGGAGCAACAATGAGCAGTTCTTC	15	TRBD2	TRBV2	TRBJ2-1	-
CASSLGPGGIYNEQFF	TGCGCCAGCAGCTTGGGCCCAGGGGGCATCTACAATGAGCAGTTCTTC	16	TRBD1	TRBV5-1	TRBJ2-1	-
CASLNAGTGYGYTF	TGTGCCAGCTTAAACGCCGGGACAGGCTATGGCTACACCTTC	14	TRBD1	TRBV6-2/TRBV6-3	TRBJ1-2	-
CASSTTGELFF	TGTGCCAGTAGTACCACCGGGGAGCTGTTTTTT	11	-	TRBV19	TRBJ2-2	few
CATSNEREGLGGELFF	TGTGCCACCAGTAATGAGCGGGAGGGCCTCGGCGGGGAGCTGTTTTTT	16	TRBD2	TRBV15	TRBJ2-2	medium-sized
CASSSRTAANQPQHF	TGTGCCAGCAGCTCCCGGACAGCAGCCAATCAGCCCCAGCATTTT	15	-	TRBV7-2	TRBJ1-5	-
CASSPYYGNTEAFF	TGTGCCAGCAGCCCCTATTATGGGAACACTGAAGCTTTCTTT	14	-	TRBV7-2	TRBJ1-1	-
CSAREARRNSYEQYF	TGCAGTGCTAGAGAAGCCCGCCGAAACTCCTACGAGCAGTACTTC	15	-	TRBV20-1	TRBJ2-7	-
CSARGGSGAHSYEQYF	TGCAGTGCTAGAGGGGGTAGCGGGGCCCACTCCTACGAGCAGTACTTC	16	TRBD2	TRBV20-1	TRBJ2-7	-
CASSQRGGGGNEQFF	TGTGCCAGCAGCCAGAGGGGGGGAGGGGGCAATGAGCAGTTCTTC	15	-	TRBV12-3/TRBV12-4	TRBJ2-1	few
CASSSPNRGSYEQYF	TGTGCCAGCAGTTCACCTAACAGGGGTTCCTACGAGCAGTACTTC	15	TRBD1	TRBV12-3/TRBV12-4	TRBJ2-7	-
CASSPWTGSYEQYF	TGTGCCAGCAGTCCCTGGACGGGGAGCTACGAGCAGTACTTC	14	-	TRBV6-1	TRBJ2-7	few
CASSNTQGDEQYF	TGTGCCAGCAGCAACACTCAGGGAGACGAGCAGTACTTC	13	-	TRBV12-3/TRBV12-4	TRBJ2-7	-
CASTKDRGNGNTIYF	TGTGCCAGTACCAAAGACAGGGGAAATGGAAACACCATATATTTT	15	TRBD1	TRBV19	TRBJ1-3	large
CAWRDRTGVSGANVLTF	TGTGCCTGGAGGGATCGGACAGGGGTCTCTGGGGCCAACGTCCTGACTTTC	17	TRBD1	TRBV30	TRBJ2-6	once
CASSVQEYQPQHF	TGTGCCAGCAGTGTACAGGAATATCAGCCCCAGCATTTT	13	-	TRBV6-1	TRBJ1-5	large
CSARARGQGSEAFF	TGCAGTGCTAGAGCTCGCGGACAGGGCTCTGAAGCTTTCTTT	14	TRBD1	TRBV20-1	TRBJ1-1	large
CSARTVAGIYNEQFF	TGCAGTGCTAGGACCGTAGCGGGGATCTACAATGAGCAGTTCTTC	15	TRBD2	TRBV20-1	TRBJ2-1	-
CASSSRGESSYNSPLHF	TGTGCCAGCAGTTCTCGCGGGGAGAGCTCCTATAATTCACCCCTCCACTTT	17	-	TRBV28	TRBJ1-6	few
CASSQLQGGGSPLHF	TGTGCCAGCAGCCAACTGCAGGGAGGGGGCTCACCCCTCCACTTT	15	TRBD1	TRBV6-1	TRBJ1-6	few
CSVLAGPYEQYF	TGCAGCGTCCTGGCAGGCCCCTACGAGCAGTACTTC	12	-	TRBV29-1	TRBJ2-7	few
CASRQRAGAYNEQFF	TGTGCCAGCAGACAGAGGGCAGGGGCCTACAATGAGCAGTTCTTC	15	-	TRBV2	TRBJ2-1	-
CASSSQRKAFF	TGTGCCAGCAGTTCACAGAGAAAAGCTTTCTTT	11	-	TRBV12-3/TRBV12-4	TRBJ1-1	-
CASSPSNSPLHF	TGTGCCAGCAGCCCAAGTAATTCACCCCTCCACTTT	12	-	TRBV9	TRBJ1-6	-
CSARVERGPSYEQYF	TGCAGTGCTAGAGTGGAGCGGGGGCCTTCCTACGAGCAGTACTTC	15	TRBD2	TRBV20-1	TRBJ2-7	-
CASGEAGGSPNHGYTF	TGTGCCAGCGGCGAGGCAGGGGGCTCCCCTAACCATGGCTACACCTTC	16	TRBD1	TRBV11-2	TRBJ1-2	-
CATTWTRNQPQHF	TGTGCCACCACCTGGACCCGAAATCAGCCCCAGCATTTT	13	-	TRBV24-1	TRBJ1-5	few
CATRVGGEAFF	TGTGCCACCCGGGTGGGGGGTGAAGCTTTCTTT	11	-	TRBV6-1	TRBJ1-1	many
CASSFPLAGTDTQYF	TGTGCCAGCAGTTTCCCTCTAGCGGGCACAGATACGCAGTATTTT	15	TRBD2	TRBV28	TRBJ2-3	few
CASSLASSGANVLTF	TGTGCCAGCAGCTTAGCCTCCTCTGGGGCCAACGTCCTGACTTTC	15	-	TRBV7-3	TRBJ2-6	-